Listed below are T cell receptor beta chains from one sample, sequenced in a study of blood T cells in healthy people across ages. TCRdb reprocessed the 5' RACE reads via MiXCR and lists one record per CDR3 protein. Altogether about 1.8 million distinct CDR3 sequences are present, approximately 50% being singletons, with the ten largest covering approximately 2.1%. Sequenced input: blood. The receptors derive from a woman aged 35 to 49 in good health. CDR3s include the opening cysteine and the closing phenylalanine or tryptophan. A D gene is named only where the DNA matches it firmly. Clone sizes are given selectively: once, few, many, or a class where the clone is expanded.

v_call	clone_size	j_call	d_call	cdr3_aa	cdr3_nt
TRBV6-2/TRBV6-3	few	TRBJ2-5	.	CASKWGHQETQYF	TGTGCCAGCAAATGGGGCCATCAAGAGACCCAGTACTTC
TRBV15	.	TRBJ2-5	TRBD2	CATSREASGLSLATQYF	TGTGCCACCAGCAGAGAGGCTAGCGGGCTCTCGCTGGCGACCCAGTACTTC
TRBV28	.	TRBJ2-3	TRBD2	CASKKNLGGGARTDTQYF	TGTGCCAGCAAAAAAAATTTGGGCGGGGGGGCCCGCACAGATACGCAGTATTTT
TRBV7-7	.	TRBJ2-1	.	CASSVALVNEQFF	TGTGCTAGCAGCGTAGCTTTGGTAAATGAGCAGTTCTTC
TRBV20-1	.	TRBJ1-2	.	CSAREGAGGRNYGYTF	TGCAGTGCTAGAGAGGGGGCGGGCGGCCGAAACTATGGCTACACCTTC
TRBV4-1	.	TRBJ2-7	TRBD2	CASSPRGGTLSYEQYF	TGCGCCAGCAGCCCTCGGGGGGGGACCTTATCCTACGAGCAGTACTTC
TRBV21-1	.	TRBJ2-5	.	CASSKKGWVRTQYF	TGTGCCAGCAGCAAAAAAGGCTGGGTAAGGACCCAGTACTTC
TRBV7-2	few	TRBJ2-5	TRBD2	CASSLGGTTLGTQYF	TGTGCCAGCAGCTTAGGAGGGACTACCTTGGGGACCCAGTACTTC
TRBV29-1	.	TRBJ2-5	.	CSVRNGGETQYF	TGCAGCGTTCGAAACGGGGGAGAGACCCAGTACTTC
TRBV9	many	TRBJ2-1	.	CASSVGDEQFF	TGTGCCAGCAGTGTGGGGGATGAGCAGTTCTTC
TRBV4-3	.	TRBJ2-5	.	CASSLNPGLGETQYF	TGCGCCAGCAGCCTTAATCCGGGACTCGGAGAGACCCAGTACTTC
TRBV4-2	.	TRBJ2-1	TRBD2	CASSQDSGAGVYNEQFF	TGTGCCAGCAGCCAAGATTCCGGGGCGGGGGTCTACAATGAGCAGTTCTTC
TRBV7-2	.	TRBJ2-1	TRBD1	CASSLVHRGLNNEQFF	TGTGCCAGCAGCTTAGTCCACAGGGGGCTAAACAATGAGCAGTTCTTC
TRBV29-1	.	TRBJ1-2	.	CSVEGSGVYGYTF	TGCAGCGTTGAAGGATCAGGGGTCTATGGCTACACCTTC
TRBV7-2	.	TRBJ2-5	.	CASSGRPGETQYF	TGTGCCAGCAGCGGAAGGCCTGGGGAGACCCAGTACTTC
TRBV20-1	once	TRBJ1-5	.	CSALWDPRDQPQHF	TGCAGTGCCCTTTGGGACCCTCGGGATCAGCCCCAGCATTTT
TRBV15	few	TRBJ2-3	.	CATSRDGLNTDTQYF	TGTGCCACCAGCAGAGACGGACTTAACACAGATACGCAGTATTTT
TRBV4-3	few	TRBJ2-5	.	CASSADILERETQYF	TGCGCCAGTTCCGCGGACATCCTAGAGAGAGAGACCCAGTACTTC
TRBV7-2	few	TRBJ1-5	TRBD1	CASSTTGETPQHF	TGTGCCAGCAGCACTACAGGGGAAACGCCCCAGCATTTT
TRBV5-1	.	TRBJ2-1	TRBD2	CASSLAGLAGAYNEQFF	TGCGCCAGCAGCTTGGCGGGACTAGCGGGGGCCTACAATGAGCAGTTCTTC
TRBV15	.	TRBJ2-3	.	CATSTSQGDTQYF	TGTGCCACCAGCACCTCCCAGGGGGATACGCAGTATTTT
TRBV5-1	.	TRBJ2-5	TRBD2	CASRASSGRAHEQYF	TGCGCCAGCAGGGCCTCTAGCGGGAGGGCCCATGAGCAGTACTTC
TRBV7-2	.	TRBJ1-1	TRBD1	CASSPDRVYDTEAFF	TGTGCCAGCAGCCCCGACAGGGTCTACGACACTGAAGCTTTCTTT
TRBV20-1	.	TRBJ1-3	.	CSAREGTGSTIYF	TGCAGTGCTAGAGAGGGTACGGGAAGCACCATATATTTT
TRBV20-1	.	TRBJ1-4	.	CSAFRRSGDNEKLFF	TGCAGTGCTTTCCGGCGAAGCGGAGATAATGAAAAACTGTTTTTT
TRBV7-2	.	TRBJ1-1	TRBD1	CASSRYRGGGTEAFF	TGTGCCAGCAGCAGGTACAGGGGAGGCGGCACTGAAGCTTTCTTT
TRBV5-1	.	TRBJ2-5	.	CASSLGHETQYF	TGCGCCAGCAGCTTGGGGCACGAGACCCAGTACTTC
TRBV6-6	.	TRBJ2-3	.	CASILGGVIIGTDTQYF	TGTGCCAGCATTCTCGGAGGGGTCATTATTGGCACAGATACGCAGTATTTT
TRBV6-2/TRBV6-3	many	TRBJ2-3	.	CASSTGGDTQYF	TGTGCCAGCAGCACCGGGGGAGATACGCAGTATTTT
TRBV4-3	many	TRBJ2-7	TRBD1	CASSQDRAYEQYF	TGTGCCAGCAGCCAAGACAGGGCCTACGAGCAGTACTTC
TRBV29-1	.	TRBJ2-1	.	CSVEGRDGGNEQFF	TGCAGCGTTGAAGGAAGGGACGGGGGCAATGAGCAGTTCTTC
TRBV7-2	.	TRBJ2-1	.	CASSTVTSSYNEQFF	TGTGCCAGCAGCACTGTCACTAGCTCCTACAATGAGCAGTTCTTC
TRBV28	.	TRBJ1-2	.	CASRLGDGHTF	TGTGCCAGCAGGCTGGGAGATGGCCACACCTTC
TRBV5-1	.	TRBJ2-1	TRBD2	CASSLPGGLGTHNEQFF	TGCGCCAGCAGCTTACCTGGTGGACTAGGAACCCACAATGAGCAGTTCTTC
TRBV28	.	TRBJ2-3	TRBD2	CASSPGGTRDTQYF	TGTGCCAGCAGTCCCGGGGGGACGAGAGATACGCAGTATTTT
TRBV4-3	few	TRBJ2-1	.	CASSQDLGAKQFF	TGCGCCAGCAGCCAAGATCTCGGGGCAAAGCAGTTCTTC
TRBV5-1	.	TRBJ2-3	.	CAVSETPSTDTQYF	TGCGCCGTCTCCGAAACTCCGAGCACAGATACGCAGTATTTT
TRBV9	once	TRBJ1-2	.	CASSVAGQPHTF	TGTGCCAGCAGCGTTGCTGGACAGCCGCACACCTTC
TRBV28	few	TRBJ2-3	TRBD1	CASSLTSGQGVGTQYF	TGTGCCAGCAGTCTAACTTCGGGACAGGGTGTTGGTACGCAGTATTTT
TRBV20-1	.	TRBJ2-5	.	CSARGQYEETQYF	TGCAGTGCTCGCGGGCAATACGAAGAGACCCAGTACTTC
TRBV29-1	once	TRBJ1-4	.	CSAGITNEKLFF	TGCAGCGCCGGGATTACGAATGAAAAACTGTTTTTT